This T cell receptor (beta chain) was found in a study of T cell repertoires in cytomegalovirus infection. Study as a whole: Use of recently identified HLA-C-restricted and well-studied HLA-B-restricted CMV epitopes was part of the study. Indications came from public TCR beta signatures; they pointed to CMV infection and to a matching HLA type.

Study-level results: Frequencies of public TCR beta families were cumulated, and this identified carriers of CMV plus the relevant HLA. Clonotypes of TCR beta that were HLA-C-restricted and CMV-specific dominated the ex vivo response.

A single record per CDR3 protein comes from TCRdb applying MiXCR to the reads. The table lists around 770,000 distinct CDR3 sequences, 25% to 35% of them singletons. This clonotype has only a few counts. The target antigen is unknown. The ends were cut back, 2 bases at V and 8 bases at J, with 13 bases in the middle. Germline loops: CDR1 MNHNY, CDR2 SVGAGI (reference sequence). CDR3 length equals 13 residues. This chain uses TRBV6-6 with TRBJ2-7; D perhaps matches TRBD1 (6 bases). Specimen: cultured CD8+ T cells from PBMCs, collected from culture after CMV antigen stimulation. The TCR comes from a human donor in good health (CMV status not recorded). Some clones in this sample may be carry-over from other donors' samples. In DNA form, the CDR3 reads TGTGCCAGCAGTTACGAAGGACAGAAAAAGCAGTACGTC. Translating gives CASSYEGQKKQYV.